This TCR beta chain comes out of a study of blood T cell repertoires in COVID-19. Per germline, CDR1 LNHDA and CDR2 SQIVND (reference sequence). The CDR3 sequence is 16 residues long. V shed 3 bases and J 4 bases; nucleotides not matched to a gene: 9. In the authors' workflow: Amplification of reference gene primers was used by the study to estimate nucleated cell counts. The table came from immunoSEQ multiplex PCR; TCRdb's copy has only in-frame clones and leaves some out. V, J and clone size are taken as reported in that table, and D and trimming were inferred from the DNA itself. The table includes 110,000 to 150,000 clones, 85% detected once. Cohort assignment relied on participant-reported clinical history.

The origin of this receptor is a woman aged 40-49 years who had recovered from COVID-19. The specimen sequenced was PBMCs or T cells enriched from blood (not recorded which). The chain recombines TRBV19 with TRBJ2-1; TRBD1 agrees at 7 bases. The CDR3 loop is CASSIPRDSRYNEQFF. The CDR3 region has the DNA TGTGCCAGTAGTATCCCCCGGGACAGCCGATACAATGAGCAGTTCTTC.